One and the same sample provided the 20 T cell receptor beta chains below, sequenced in a study of graft-versus-host responses after intestinal transplantation. These receptors' antigens are unknown. Using immunoSEQ multiplex PCR, the repertoire was profiled, and TCRdb retains in-frame clones only, with some absent. The profile shows some 36,000 clones, roughly 94% of them singletons. The sample consisted of unstimulated CD4+ T cells sorted from spleen or lymph node cells, taken before transplant. These receptor sequences come from a human donor who was the organ donor for an intestinal transplant.

The chain is built from TRBV19 and TRBJ2-7; D is perhaps TRBD2 (5 bases). The V gene's germline CDR1 is LNHDA and CDR2 SQIVND (reference sequence). The CDR3 loop spans 14 amino acids. V shed 1 base and J shed 4 bases, with 11 bases lying between them. The chain's CDR3 is CASSIGEGRYEQYF. The CDR3, as DNA: TGTGCCAGTAGTATAGGTGAGGGCCGGTACGAGCAGTACTTC.

This clone was seen only once. The chain couples TRBV30 to TRBJ2-6, with 8 bases aligning to TRBD1. This CDR3 spans 15 amino acids. Losses at the gene ends were 7 bases for V and 0 bases for J; bases not matched to a gene: 5. Looked up from germline, CDR1 is GTSNPN and CDR2 is SVGIG (reference sequence). The CDR3 region is CAFGQGSSGANVLTF. For the CDR3, the DNA is TGTGCCTTTGGACAGGGAAGCTCTGGGGCCAACGTCCTGACTTTC.

The rearrangement links TRBV25-1 to TRBJ2-3; 13 nucleotides match TRBD2. The ends lost 10 bases at V and 6 bases at J; junction bases unmatched: 10. The CDR3 loop spans 15 amino acids. The germline V gene has CDR1 MGHDK and CDR2 SYGVNS. This CDR3 reads CATSQLAGGRDTQYF. The CDR3 region has the DNA TGTGCCACCAGCCAACTAGCGGGGGGGCGGGATACGCAGTATTTT.

The rearrangement joins TRBV4-2 to TRBJ1-2; D is undetermined. V was trimmed by 0 bases and J by 5 bases, leaving 16 bases between them. There are 16 residues in the CDR3. Germline loops: CDR1 LGHNA, CDR2 YNFKEQ. CDR3 loop: CASSQDSGELRYGYTF. For the CDR3, the DNA is TGTGCCAGCAGCCAAGATTCGGGAGAGCTAAGGTATGGCTACACCTTC.

The chain links TRBV30 to TRBJ2-2; TRBD1 might be the D (6 bases). V lost 4 bases to trimming and J lost 4 bases, with 13 bases between them. The CDR3 sequence is 14 residues long. Per the germline V gene, CDR1 is GTSNPN and CDR2 is SVGIG (reference sequence). The CDR3 loop reads CAWIWGLGTGELFF. For the CDR3, the DNA is TGTGCCTGGATCTGGGGGCTTGGCACCGGGGAGCTGTTTTTT.

The chain is built from TRBV5-5 and TRBJ1-4; the D gene is possibly TRBD1 (5 bases). This CDR3 is built from 15 residues. Germline V gene sequence: CDR1 SGHKS, CDR2 YYEKEE (reference sequence). Trimming took off 5 bases at V and 4 bases at J, with 15 bases between the two ends. The CDR3 loop reads CASSRPGPGNEKLFF. In nucleotides, the CDR3 is TGTGCCAGCAGTCGCCCGGGACCTGGTAATGAAAAACTGTTTTTT. The entire variable domain, with the rest obtained from reference TRBV5-5 and TRBJ1-4, is as follows: DAGVTQSPTHLIKTRGQQVTLRCSPISGHKSVSWYQQVLGQGPQFIFQYYEKEERGRGNFPDRFSARQFPNYSSELNVNALLLGDSALYLCASSRPGPGNEKLFFGSGTQLSVL.

The chain links TRBV19 to TRBJ1-2; D remains unclear. V was cut by 1 base and J by 4 bases, with 1 base left in between. Germline values: CDR1 LNHDA, CDR2 SQIVND (reference sequence). The CDR3 runs to 11 residues. CDR3 protein: CASSIGYGYTF. CDR3 DNA: TGTGCCAGTAGTATAGGCTATGGCTACACCTTC. Supplemented by reference TRBV19 and TRBJ1-2, the full variable domain reads DGGITQSPKYLFRKEGQNVTLSCEQNLNHDAMYWYRQDPGQGLRLIYYSQIVNDFQKGDIAEGYSVSREKKESFPLTVTSAQKNPTAFYLCASSIGYGYTFGSGTRLTVV.

This clone was counted only a few times. J is TRBJ1-6 and V is TRBV7-2; 9 bases align to TRBD1. Looked up from germline, CDR1 is SGHTA and CDR2 is FQGNSA. The CDR3 loop spans 19 amino acids. Unmatched junction bases numbered 12, after V lost 5 bases and J lost 1 base. The CDR3 nucleotides read TGTGCCAGCAGCCCTATCGGGACAGGGTTTCGGTCCTATAATTCACCCCTCCACTTT. Translation: CASSPIGTGFRSYNSPLHF. Based on the CDR3 plus reference TRBV7-2 and TRBJ1-6, the full variable domain is GAGVSQSPSNKVTEKGKDVELRCDPISGHTALYWYRQSLGQGLEFLIYFQGNSAPDKSGLPSDRFSAERTGGSVSTLTIQRTQQEDSAVYLCASSPIGTGFRSYNSPLHFGNGTRLTVT.

The rearrangement joins TRBV6-1 to TRBJ1-5, with D uncertain. The V and J ends lost 5 bases and 3 bases respectively, with 8 bases between them. This CDR3 has 13 residues. CDR1 and CDR2 (germline): MNHNS, SASEGT. Here the CDR3 reads CASSPQANQPQHF. The CDR3 DNA follows: TGTGCCAGCAGTCCGCAGGCCAATCAGCCCCAGCATTTT.

This clone was found once. This chain connects TRBV7-2 to TRBJ1-4; maybe TRBD1 (6 bases). This CDR3 comprises 15 residues. Germline V gene lookup returns CDR1 SGHTA and CDR2 FQGNSA. V was cut by 1 base and J by 8 bases, with 14 bases left in between. The CDR3 region is CASSLVSGAGEKLFF. In DNA, the CDR3 is TGTGCCAGCAGCTTAGTTTCAGGGGCAGGGGAAAAACTGTTTTTT.

The table lists this clone with a few counts. This chain links TRBV7-9 with TRBJ2-7, with 9 bases that match TRBD1. Trimming removed 1 base from V and 6 bases from J; junction bases left unmatched: 7. The CDR3 has 15 amino acids. Per germline, CDR1 SEHNR and CDR2 FQNEAQ (reference sequence). In DNA, the CDR3 is TGTGCCAGCAGCTTAGATGGGGGACAGGGCGGCGAGCAGTACTTC. Translated: CASSLDGGQGGEQYF.

This chain connects TRBV5-4 to TRBJ1-5; the match to TRBD1 covers 9 bases. The CDR3 consists of 15 residues. After removal of 4 bases from V and 4 bases from J, the junction contained 6 bases not matched to a gene. Germline V gene sequence: CDR1 SGHNT, CDR2 YYREEE (reference sequence). This CDR3 is CASSNYDRGNQPQHF. CDR3 coding DNA: TGTGCCAGCAGCAATTACGACAGGGGGAATCAGCCCCAGCATTTT.

The chain recombines TRBV25-1 with TRBJ1-2; 8 nucleotides line up with TRBD1. The CDR3 is made up of 14 amino acids. CDR1 and CDR2 (germline): MGHDK, SYGVNS. The trim removed 2 bases at V and 4 bases at J, leaving 3 bases unmatched. CDR3 bases: TGTGCCAGCAGTGAAAACACAGGGGGCTATGGCTACACCTTC. Its protein product is CASSENTGGYGYTF.

The chain employs TRBV6-1 and TRBJ2-5; 10 positions match TRBD1. CDR3 length equals 16 residues. The ends lost 4 bases at V and 0 bases at J; junction bases unmatched: 5. Germline V gene data show CDR1 as MNHNS and CDR2 as SASEGT. The CDR3 here is CASSARQGAYQETQYF. CDR3 sequence (DNA): TGTGCCAGCAGTGCCCGACAGGGGGCGTACCAAGAGACCCAGTACTTC.

The chain joins TRBV2 to TRBJ2-7; 8 positions match TRBD1. This CDR3 spans 13 amino acids. V trimming: 4 bases; J trimming: 4 bases; junction bases outside the gene matches: 3. CDR1 and CDR2 (germline): SNHLY, FYNNEI. CDR3 DNA: TGTGCCAGCAGTGCCGGGACAGGTTACGAGCAGTACTTC. Protein sequence: CASSAGTGYEQYF. Complete variable domain (other parts from reference TRBV2 and TRBJ2-7): EPEVTQTPSHQVTQMGQEVILRCVPISNHLYFYWYRQILGQKVEFLVSFYNNEISEKSEIFDDQFSVERPDGSNFTLKIRSTKLEDSAMYFCASSAGTGYEQYFGPGTRLTVT.

The V and J genes are TRBV30 and TRBJ2-5; TRBD2 is a possible D gene (6 bases). The length of the CDR3 is 15 residues. The V gene's germline CDR1 is GTSNPN and CDR2 SVGIG (reference sequence). Trimming stripped 2 bases from V and 4 bases from J, with 17 bases between. CDR3 DNA sequence: TGTGCCTGGAGTAGAAATAGCGGAGCAGGAGAGACCCAGTACTTC. The encoded protein is CAWSRNSGAGETQYF.

The V and J genes are TRBV6-1 and TRBJ1-2; D is unclear. Looked up from germline, CDR1 is MNHNS and CDR2 is SASEGT. The CDR3 runs to 13 residues. The V and J ends lost 3 bases and 4 bases respectively, with 9 bases between them. CDR3 amino acids: CASSDGLLYGYTF. The CDR3, as DNA: TGTGCCAGCAGTGACGGACTGCTCTATGGCTACACCTTC.

The rearrangement joins TRBV30 to TRBJ1-4; D uncertain. The V end lost 1 base, the J end lost 5 bases, and 20 bases lay between the germline ends. The CDR3 consists of 17 residues. Looked up from germline, CDR1 is GTSNPN and CDR2 is SVGIG (reference sequence). Here the CDR3 DNA reads TGTGCCTGGAGTGGAAGCCTCTCCAGGCTCAAAAATGAAAAACTGTTTTTT. As protein: CAWSGSLSRLKNEKLFF.

This chain links TRBV4-3 with TRBJ1-3; no reliable D call. Trimming removed 0 bases from V and 4 bases from J, with 10 bases in between. The germline V gene encodes CDR1 LGHNA and CDR2 YSLEER. The CDR3 has 15 residues. CDR3 sequence reads: CASSQDLPPGNTIYF. DNA for the CDR3: TGCGCCAGCAGCCAAGATCTTCCCCCCGGAAACACCATATATTTT.

The chain combines TRBV7-3 with TRBJ2-3; TRBD1 or TRBD2 may be the D gene (5 bases each). The CDR3 contains 16 residues. The germline V gene has CDR1 SGHTA and CDR2 FQGTGA. V was pared by 2 bases and J by 8 bases, with 20 bases between. The CDR3 DNA reads as TGTGCCAGCAGCTTAGGGGGACGGGGCGGCAAGGGTACGCAGTATTTT. This encodes CASSLGGRGGKGTQYF.